One sample yielded the 27 T cell receptor beta chains listed below, sequenced in a study of lymphopenia after photon versus proton radiotherapy. Assay used: immunoSEQ multiplex PCR; TCRdb lists only in-frame clones, some missing. The sample includes 12,000 or so clones, roughly nine tenths seen only once; the top ten take 2.5% to 3.5%. Specimen: peripheral blood, collected from a patient treated with proton-based radiotherapy. These receptors all come from a man between 60 and 75 years old with pancreatic cancer.

The CDR3 spells CASSVEARYNEKLFF. CDR3 bases: TGTGCCAGCAGCGTAGAGGCCAGGTATAATGAAAAACTGTTTTTT. The gene calls are TRBV9 and TRBJ1-4; D call uncertain. V dropped 0 bases and J dropped 4 bases, with 10 bases sitting between them. The V gene's germline CDR1 is SGDLS and CDR2 YYNGEE. The CDR3 spans 15 residues.

The chain couples TRBV28 to TRBJ2-7, with a weak D call TRBD1 (5 bases). Between the trimmed V and J ends, which lost 8 bases and 1 base, there was a span of 12 bases. CDR3 length: 13 residues. Germline V gene sequence: CDR1 MDHEN, CDR2 SYDVKM. Here the CDR3 DNA reads TGTGCCAGCTTGACAGCCAATTCCTACGAGCAGTACTTC. As protein: CASLTANSYEQYF.

The rearrangement uses TRBV19 and TRBJ2-3; no firm D call. Trimming took 3 bases from V and 3 from J, leaving 1 base between them. Looked up from germline, CDR1 is LNHDA and CDR2 is SQIVND (reference sequence). This CDR3 region has 11 residues. CDR3 in amino acids: CASSMTDTQYF. The CDR3, as DNA: TGTGCCAGTAGTATGACAGATACGCAGTATTTT.

The rearrangement uses TRBV18 and TRBJ2-1; 7 bases agree with TRBD2. This CDR3 has 20 residues. Germline CDR1 KGHSH, CDR2 LQKENI. Trimming at V came to 2 bases and at J to 4 bases, leaving 20 bases not matched to a gene. DNA for the CDR3: TGTGCCAGCTCACCAAGGACTGTAGCGGGCAATCGTAGATTATACAATGAGCAGTTCTTC. As protein: CASSPRTVAGNRRLYNEQFF.

V and J are TRBV6-1 and TRBJ2-1; D gene uncertain. V lost 0 bases to trimming and J lost 1 base, with 7 bases between them. This CDR3 spans 15 amino acids. Germline V gene data show CDR1 as MNHNS and CDR2 as SASEGT. DNA of the CDR3: TGTGCCAGCAGTGAAGCGATTGGTTCCTACAATGAGCAGTTCTTC. As protein: CASSEAIGSYNEQFF.

Written as DNA, the CDR3 is TGTGCCTGGAGTAAAACGGGGTCCCAAGAGACCCAGTACTTC. Residues: CAWSKTGSQETQYF. V gene TRBV30 combines with J gene TRBJ2-5, with D maybe TRBD2 (5 bases). Trimming cost V 2 bases and J 1 base, with 11 bases left between them. The CDR3 covers 14 residues. Germline CDR1 reads GTSNPN; CDR2 reads SVGIG (reference sequence).

This chain joins TRBV6-5 and TRBJ1-5; D ambiguous. The germline V and J ends were trimmed by 6 bases and 9 bases, with 21 bases remaining between them. The CDR3 sequence is 15 residues long. Per germline, CDR1 MNHEY and CDR2 SVGAGI. The CDR3: CASSPTVAPVWPQHF. The CDR3 region has the DNA TGTGCCAGCAGCCCCACAGTTGCCCCGGTGTGGCCCCAGCATTTT.

The V call is TRBV29-1, the J call TRBJ1-1; the D gene is possibly TRBD1 (6 bases). This CDR3 spans 14 amino acids. Germline loops: CDR1 SQVTM, CDR2 ANQGSEA. V gave up 4 bases and J gave up 1 base, with 13 bases separating them. CDR3 DNA: TGCAGCGTTGGCGGGAGGGGGGCGAACACTGAAGCTTTCTTT. Translating it yields CSVGGRGANTEAFF.

The chain couples TRBV6-1 to TRBJ2-2, with D unclear. The CDR3 has 12 residues. Germline CDR1 reads MNHNS; CDR2 reads SASEGT. The V and J ends lost 6 bases and 8 bases respectively, with 10 bases between them. CDR3 nucleotides: TGTGCCAGCAGCCCTGAGGTGGGGGAGCTGTTTTTT. This encodes CASSPEVGELFF.

V is TRBV7-2 and J is TRBJ2-2, with 9 bases matching TRBD2. Germline loops: CDR1 SGHTA, CDR2 FQGNSA. V shed 3 bases, J shed 9 bases, and the junction held 2 bases outside the gene matches. CDR3 length: 13 residues. This CDR3 is CASSFAGGRELFF. CDR3 DNA: TGTGCCAGCAGCTTCGCGGGAGGGCGGGAGCTGTTTTTT.

The V call is TRBV5-4, the J call TRBJ2-3; D unresolved. In germline, CDR1 is SGHNT, CDR2 YYREEE (reference sequence). The V end lost 0 bases, the J end lost 4 bases, and 9 bases lay between the germline ends. This CDR3 contains 14 residues. The CDR3 loop is CASSLAPTSDTQYF. CDR3 bases: TGTGCCAGCAGCTTGGCACCCACCTCAGATACGCAGTATTTT.

This sequence joins TRBV4-2 and TRBJ2-1; TRBD2 is a possible D gene (6 bases). Germline assignment: CDR1 LGHNA and CDR2 YNFKEQ. The V and J ends lost 4 bases and 2 bases respectively, with 36 bases between them. This CDR3 has 23 residues. CDR3 nucleotides: TGTGCCAGCAGCCCAAGAGGCCAGGGATCGGGCCTAGCGAGGAGTATAGCCTACAATGAGCAGTTCTTC. The encoded protein is CASSPRGQGSGLARSIAYNEQFF.

The chain links TRBV19 to TRBJ2-7; 10 bases are shared with TRBD1. Germline CDR1 LNHDA, CDR2 SQIVND (reference sequence). This CDR3 region has 16 residues. The J segment lost 3 bases and the V segment lost 6 bases, leaving 11 bases of the junction unmatched. CDR3 sequence (DNA): TGTGCCAGTAGGGCGATCGGGACAGGGGTCTACTACGAGCAGTACTTC. Its translation is CASRAIGTGVYYEQYF.

This clone has a handful of counts. The chain links TRBV27 to TRBJ2-5, with 9 bases identical to TRBD2. The CDR3 sequence is 15 residues long. Germline CDR1 reads MNHEY; CDR2 reads SMNVEV (reference sequence). V was pared by 7 bases and J by 5 bases, with 11 bases of the junction left unmatched. In DNA form, the CDR3 reads TGTGCCAGCAAGGGGGCTAGCGGGATATTCGAGACCCAGTACTTC. As protein: CASKGASGIFETQYF.

V usage is TRBV27 and J usage is TRBJ2-3; D assignment may be TRBD1 or TRBD2 (7 bases each). V lost 7 bases and J 6 bases, leaving 14 bases between the germline ends. The CDR3 consists of 13 residues. CDR1 MNHEY and CDR2 SMNVEV come from the germline V gene (reference sequence). CDR3 in DNA: TGTGCCAGCACGACAGGGAGGGATGATACGCAGTATTTT. Amino acids: CASTTGRDDTQYF.

The chain is built from TRBV28 and TRBJ2-3; D remains unclear. V lost 7 bases to trimming and J lost 5 bases, with 16 bases between them. Germline V CDR1 and CDR2: MDHEN, SYDVKM. The CDR3 spans 14 residues. This chain's CDR3 is CASTGEVKVDTQYF. CDR3 bases: TGTGCCAGCACGGGCGAGGTCAAAGTAGATACGCAGTATTTT.

The chain combines TRBV27 with TRBJ1-1; D is unclear. The CDR3 covers 15 residues. CDR1 MNHEY and CDR2 SMNVEV come from the germline V gene (reference sequence). Trimming took off 0 bases at V and 1 base at J, with 9 bases between the two ends. For the CDR3, the DNA is TGTGCCAGCAGTTTATCCGGACTATCGAACACTGAAGCTTTCTTT. Translation: CASSLSGLSNTEAFF.

CDR3 in DNA: TGTGCCAGCAGCTTGGCTCGGCTGAACACCGGGGAGCTGTTTTTT. Encoded protein: CASSLARLNTGELFF. This sequence joins TRBV5-4 and TRBJ2-2; unclear D gene. Trimming left V 0 bases short and J 1 base short, with 7 bases between. Germline V lookup: CDR1 SGHNT, CDR2 YYREEE (reference sequence). This CDR3 is 15 amino acids long.

CDR3 sequence (DNA): TGTGCCAGCAGTTACTCCTCGACAGGGCAGAACACTGAAGCTTTCTTT. Translation: CASSYSSTGQNTEAFF. The rearrangement uses TRBV6-5 and TRBJ1-1; TRBD1 agrees at 7 bases. The CDR3 covers 16 residues. The V segment lost 0 bases and the J segment 1 base; nucleotides outside the gene matches: 5. Per the germline V gene, CDR1 is MNHEY and CDR2 is SVGAGI.

The chain recombines TRBV9 with TRBJ2-3; no reliable D call. Trimming took off 0 bases at V and 6 bases at J, with 5 bases between the two ends. Germline V gives CDR1 SGDLS, CDR2 YYNGEE. The CDR3 length is 12 residues. The CDR3 spells CASSVDGDTQYF. The CDR3 DNA follows: TGTGCCAGCAGCGTAGATGGGGATACGCAGTATTTT.

V and J are TRBV11-3 and TRBJ2-2; D is uncertain. This CDR3 region has 15 residues. Deletions cut 1 base from V and 0 bases from J, with 6 bases between. Germline V gives CDR1 SGHNT, CDR2 YENEEA. In DNA, the CDR3 is TGTGCCAGCAGCTTAGCTAGGCCGAACACCGGGGAGCTGTTTTTT. As protein: CASSLARPNTGELFF.

This rearrangement joins TRBV2 to TRBJ2-5, with D possibly TRBD1 on 8 matching bases. Trimming stripped 1 base from V and 4 bases from J, with 10 bases between. The CDR3 contains 14 residues. CDR1 and CDR2 (germline): SNHLY, FYNNEI. CDR3 in amino acids: CASSEDRGGETQYF. The CDR3 coding sequence is TGTGCCAGCAGTGAAGACAGGGGGGGAGAGACCCAGTACTTC.

The V and J genes are TRBV7-6 and TRBJ2-2; the D is unclear. V shed 1 base and J shed 1 base, with 7 bases lying between them. The CDR3 totals 15 residues. CDR1 and CDR2 from the germline V gene are SGHVS and FNYEAQ. In DNA form, the CDR3 reads TGTGCCAGCAGCTTAGGGTGGCAGAACACCGGGGAGCTGTTTTTT. It codes for CASSLGWQNTGELFF.

This clone was seen once. V and J are TRBV5-5 and TRBJ2-1; 13 bases map to TRBD2. V was clipped by 2 bases and J by 4 bases; unmatched bases: 6. Germline lookup yields CDR1 SGHKS and CDR2 YYEKEE (reference sequence). The CDR3 runs 17 residues. For the CDR3, the DNA is TGTGCCAGCAGCTTCACTAGCGGGAGGGCCGAATACAATGAGCAGTTCTTC. Translated: CASSFTSGRAEYNEQFF. The full variable domain, its missing parts supplied by reference TRBV5-5 and TRBJ2-1, is DAGVTQSPTHLIKTRGQQVTLRCSPISGHKSVSWYQQVLGQGPQFIFQYYEKEERGRGNFPDRFSARQFPNYSSELNVNALLLGDSALYLCASSFTSGRAEYNEQFFGPGTRLTVL.

The genes are TRBV2 and TRBJ2-2, with a tentative D call TRBD1 (5 bases). CDR1 is SNHLY and CDR2 is FYNNEI in the germline V gene. V was trimmed by 3 bases and J by 8 bases, leaving 16 bases between them. This CDR3 comprises 15 residues. The CDR3 sequence: CASSDTLQGRGELFF. The CDR3 nucleotides are TGTGCCAGCAGTGATACTTTGCAGGGAAGAGGGGAGCTGTTTTTT.

The chain uses TRBV11-3 and TRBJ2-4; 11 nucleotides agree with TRBD2. V trimming: 2 bases; J trimming: 9 bases; junction bases outside the gene matches: 3. Per germline, CDR1 SGHNT and CDR2 YENEEA. CDR3 length: 14 amino acids. CDR3 region: CASSLTSGGPIQYF. The CDR3 DNA sequence: TGTGCCAGCAGCTTAACTAGCGGGGGCCCCATTCAGTACTTC. The entire variable domain, with the rest obtained from reference TRBV11-3 and TRBJ2-4, is as follows: EAGVVQSPRYKIIEKKQPVAFWCNPISGHNTLYWYLQNLGQGPELLIRYENEEAVDDSQLPKDRFSAERLKGVDSTLKIQPAELGDSAVYLCASSLTSGGPIQYFGAGTRLSVL.

V gene TRBV11-3 combines with J gene TRBJ2-7; D perhaps matches TRBD2 (6 bases). V was clipped by 4 bases and J by 7 bases, with 26 bases between them. The germline V gene encodes CDR1 SGHNT and CDR2 YENEEA. This CDR3 region has 17 residues. The CDR3 region is CASSSRWSAGTSEEQYF. The CDR3 nucleotides read TGTGCCAGCAGCTCCCGTTGGTCGGCGGGAACCTCGGAAGAGCAGTACTTC.